This T cell receptor beta chain was found in a study of human T cells and chemical hapten exposure. Each CDR3 protein is one row after TCRdb ran MiXCR on the RACE reads. This table has 85,000 to 130,000 distinct CDR3 sequences, less than 15% appearing once. Time point noted: pre-sensitization, week 0. Stated treatment: therapeutic diphenylcyclopropenone sensitization with weekly scalp DPC. This clonotype occurred a few times. The receptor was isolated from a woman aged 50 to 60 with alopecia areata. Some clones in this sample may be carry-over from other donors' samples. Sequences were derived from whole blood, sampled in connection with sensitization to the hapten diphenylcyclopropenone (DPC).

DNA of the CDR3: TGCGCCAGCAGCCCTCATCGGGGCGGCTACGAGCAGTACTTC. Its protein product is CASSPHRGGYEQYF. The chain employs TRBV5-1 and TRBJ2-7; the D gene could be TRBD1 or TRBD2 (5 bases each). Germline CDR1 reads SGHRS; CDR2 reads YFSETQ. Between the trimmed V and J ends, which lost 4 bases and 3 bases, there was a span of 14 bases. This CDR3 is built from 14 residues.